The clone carrying this TCR beta chain has a handful of counts. Its matching antigen is unknown. The sample comes from a study of T cells after yellow fever vaccination. As for the study in general: It was SMART-Seq v4 Ultra Low Input that prepared the fractions with low cell numbers.

Production of TCR cDNA was by 5'RACE template switching, which also added a universal primer site and UMIs. Via MiXCR, TCRdb re-called the 5' RACE reads, giving one row per CDR3 protein. The table shows 310,000 or so distinct CDR3 sequences, with more than 3% occurring only once. V lost 7 bases, J lost 3 bases, and 10 bases stayed unmatched. The CDR3 has 15 residues. Per germline, CDR1 SGHVS and CDR2 FQNEAQ. Whole-study findings and limits: Abundant contaminating clonotypes from the bulk population could appear in FACS-sorted repertoires. After the booster, roughly 96% of CD4 and 88% of CD8 primary-response clones were re-detected.

The gene calls are TRBV7-8 and TRBJ2-7; TRBD2 agrees at 9 bases. Specimen: PBMCs, collected on the day of the yellow fever booster vaccination. The TCR sequence derives from a man aged 18 to 29 who received the YFV17D yellow fever vaccine. CDR3 bases: TGTGCCAGCAACCCGGGCGGGGGGGCCTTCTACGAGCAGTACTTC. It specifies CASNPGGGAFYEQYF.